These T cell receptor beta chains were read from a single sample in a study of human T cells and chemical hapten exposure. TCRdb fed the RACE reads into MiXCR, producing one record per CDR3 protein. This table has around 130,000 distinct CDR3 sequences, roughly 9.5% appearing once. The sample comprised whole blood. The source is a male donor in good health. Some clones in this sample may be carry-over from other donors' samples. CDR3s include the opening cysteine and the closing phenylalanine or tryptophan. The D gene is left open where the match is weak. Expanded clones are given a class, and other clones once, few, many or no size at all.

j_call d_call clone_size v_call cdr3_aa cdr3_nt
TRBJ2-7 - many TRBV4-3 CASSQEGAGAGYEQYF TGCGCCAGCAGCCAAGAGGGGGCGGGGGCTGGCTACGAGCAGTACTTC
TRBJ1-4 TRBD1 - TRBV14 CASSPGPGTGSSATNEKLFF TGTGCCAGCAGCCCGGGGCCCGGGACAGGGTCGTCTGCAACTAATGAAAAACTGTTTTTT
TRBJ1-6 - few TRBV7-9 CASSHRPEGSNSPLHF TGTGCCAGCAGCCACAGGCCCGAGGGCTCTAATTCACCCCTCCACTTT
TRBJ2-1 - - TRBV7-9 CASSLARLDGNEQFF TGTGCCAGCAGCTTAGCGAGGCTAGATGGGAATGAGCAGTTCTTC
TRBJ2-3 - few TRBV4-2 CASSQDGGAAPPGPQYF TGTGCCAGCAGCCAAGATGGGGGAGCGGCCCCGCCAGGGCCGCAGTATTTT
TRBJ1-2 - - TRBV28 CASSLPDRQNYGYTF TGTGCCAGCAGTTTACCTGACCGACAGAACTATGGCTACACCTTC
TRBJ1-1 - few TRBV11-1 CASSLRGRNTEAFF TGTGCCAGCAGCTTGAGGGGCCGAAACACTGAAGCTTTCTTT
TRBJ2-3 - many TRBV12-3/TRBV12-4 CASSSTDTQYF TGTGCCAGCAGTTCCACAGATACGCAGTATTTT
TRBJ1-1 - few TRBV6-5 CASIRGNTEAFF TGTGCCAGCATAAGGGGGAACACTGAAGCTTTCTTT
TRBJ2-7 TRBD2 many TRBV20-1 CSASGGASIPDYEQYF TGCAGTGCTAGCGGGGGGGCATCAATACCTGACTACGAGCAGTACTTC
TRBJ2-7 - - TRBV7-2 CASSRLEYEQYF TGTGCCAGCAGCCGACTAGAATACGAGCAGTACTTC
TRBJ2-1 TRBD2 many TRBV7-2 CASSHGPLSGGGYNEQFF TGTGCCAGCAGCCACGGACCCTTAAGCGGGGGGGGGTACAATGAGCAGTTCTTC
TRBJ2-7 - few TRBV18 CASSPRGDEQYF TGTGCCAGCTCACCACGGGGGGACGAGCAGTACTTC
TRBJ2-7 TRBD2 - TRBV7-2 CASSLVLAASYEQYF TGTGCCAGCAGCTTAGTCCTAGCGGCTTCCTACGAGCAGTACTTC
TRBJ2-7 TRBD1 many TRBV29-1 CSGGTGTGGEQYF TGCAGCGGGGGCACCGGGACAGGGGGCGAGCAGTACTTC
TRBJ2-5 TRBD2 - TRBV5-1 CASSLELLAGDGETQYF TGCGCCAGCAGCTTGGAACTACTAGCGGGAGACGGGGAGACCCAGTACTTC
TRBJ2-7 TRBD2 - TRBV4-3 CASSQDAGGTSYEQYF TGCGCCAGCAGCCAAGACGCGGGGGGGACCTCCTACGAGCAGTACTTC
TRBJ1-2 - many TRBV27 CASSLYGGPNYGYTF TGTGCCAGCAGTTTATATGGGGGGCCTAACTATGGCTACACCTTC
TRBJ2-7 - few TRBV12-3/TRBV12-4 CASSGDEQYF TGTGCCAGCAGTGGCGACGAGCAGTACTTC
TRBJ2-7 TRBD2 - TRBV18 CASSRSGNYEQYF TGTGCCAGCTCACGTAGCGGGAATTACGAGCAGTACTTC
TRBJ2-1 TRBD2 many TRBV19 CASTVLAGGSSYNEQFF TGTGCCAGCACCGTACTAGCGGGGGGTAGCTCCTACAATGAGCAGTTCTTC
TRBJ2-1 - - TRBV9 CASSVARGSHNEQFF TGTGCCAGCAGCGTAGCCCGGGGTTCCCACAATGAGCAGTTCTTC
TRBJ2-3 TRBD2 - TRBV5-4 CASSIGTSRTDTQYF TGTGCCAGCAGCATAGGGACTAGCCGAACAGATACGCAGTATTTT
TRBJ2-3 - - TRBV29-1 CSAAAGGGTDTQYF TGCAGCGCCGCGGCTGGGGGCGGCACAGATACGCAGTATTTT
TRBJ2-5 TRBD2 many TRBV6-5 CASSSTRVGLVRETQYF TGTGCCAGCAGTTCCACCCGGGTGGGACTAGTTCGAGAGACCCAGTACTTC
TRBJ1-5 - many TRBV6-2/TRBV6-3 CASSLQGSNQPQHF TGTGCCAGCAGTCTTCAGGGGAGCAATCAGCCCCAGCATTTT
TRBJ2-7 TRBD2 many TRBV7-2 CASSTSGRGSYEQYF TGTGCCAGCAGCACTAGCGGGAGGGGTTCCTACGAGCAGTACTTC
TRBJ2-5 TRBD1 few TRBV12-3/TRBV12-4 CASSDGITGTGNSETQYF TGTGCCAGCAGTGATGGTATTACCGGGACAGGGAATAGCGAGACCCAGTACTTC
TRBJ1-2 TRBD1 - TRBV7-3 CASSAAGGGGLNYGYTF TGTGCCAGCAGCGCCGCCGGGGGAGGGGGCCTAAACTATGGCTACACCTTC
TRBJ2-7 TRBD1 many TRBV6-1 CASRGQGAYEQYF TGTGCCAGCAGGGGACAGGGGGCTTACGAGCAGTACTTC
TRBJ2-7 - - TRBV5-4 CASSLVGRGPYEQYF TGTGCCAGCAGCTTGGTGGGCAGAGGACCCTACGAGCAGTACTTC
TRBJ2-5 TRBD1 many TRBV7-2 CASSPGTGQELEYF TGTGCCAGCAGCCCAGGGACAGGGCAAGAATTGGAGTACTTC
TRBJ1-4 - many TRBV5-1 CASSPSGVGEKLFF TGCGCCAGCAGCCCCTCCGGGGTTGGAGAAAAACTGTTTTTT
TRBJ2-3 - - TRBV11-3 CASSPGETSDTQYF TGTGCCAGCAGCCCGGGCGAGACCTCGGATACGCAGTATTTT
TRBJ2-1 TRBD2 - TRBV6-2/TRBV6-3 CASSPQYPGTSSEQFF TGTGCCAGCAGCCCCCAGTATCCCGGGACTAGTAGTGAGCAGTTCTTC
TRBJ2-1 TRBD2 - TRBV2 CASSGTSGAYNEQFF TGTGCCAGCAGTGGGACTAGCGGGGCCTACAATGAGCAGTTCTTC
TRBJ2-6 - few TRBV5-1 CASSSRPGAGANVLTF TGCGCCAGCAGCTCCCGCCCGGGGGCAGGGGCCAACGTCCTGACTTTC